This TCR beta chain was observed in a study of T-cell memory formation after mild COVID-19. General study results and limits: There were some responding clones in pre-infection memory, which suggested that cross-reactive memory had joined. Later expanders leaned CD4+, whereas clones that contracted between day 15 and 85 were balanced CD4/CD8. Of the contracting clones, CD4+ ones lay mainly in CM and EM, and CD8+ ones in EMRA.

This clonotype came up many times. What it binds is unknown. Amplification by 5'RACE using constant-segment primers produced TCR alpha and TCR beta cDNA libraries that carried sample barcodes and UMIs. MiXCR, applied by TCRdb to the 5' RACE reads, yields one record per CDR3 protein. The table records roughly 480,000 distinct CDR3 sequences, roughly 23% of them present only once. The source is an adult woman who had mild COVID-19 (a few samples of this study predate the infection). Cell type and time point are not known. The specimen sequenced was PBMCs or a T cell subset sorted from them (not recorded which).

CDR3 amino acids: CSAIRGDRREQYF. The CDR3 nucleotides are TGCAGTGCTATTCGGGGAGATAGGAGAGAGCAGTACTTC. This chain joins TRBV20-1 and TRBJ2-7; D may be TRBD2 (5 bases). The CDR3 consists of 13 residues. The V end lost 4 bases, the J end lost 7 bases, and 17 bases lay between the germline ends. CDR1 is DFQATT and CDR2 is SNEGSKA in the germline V gene (reference sequence).